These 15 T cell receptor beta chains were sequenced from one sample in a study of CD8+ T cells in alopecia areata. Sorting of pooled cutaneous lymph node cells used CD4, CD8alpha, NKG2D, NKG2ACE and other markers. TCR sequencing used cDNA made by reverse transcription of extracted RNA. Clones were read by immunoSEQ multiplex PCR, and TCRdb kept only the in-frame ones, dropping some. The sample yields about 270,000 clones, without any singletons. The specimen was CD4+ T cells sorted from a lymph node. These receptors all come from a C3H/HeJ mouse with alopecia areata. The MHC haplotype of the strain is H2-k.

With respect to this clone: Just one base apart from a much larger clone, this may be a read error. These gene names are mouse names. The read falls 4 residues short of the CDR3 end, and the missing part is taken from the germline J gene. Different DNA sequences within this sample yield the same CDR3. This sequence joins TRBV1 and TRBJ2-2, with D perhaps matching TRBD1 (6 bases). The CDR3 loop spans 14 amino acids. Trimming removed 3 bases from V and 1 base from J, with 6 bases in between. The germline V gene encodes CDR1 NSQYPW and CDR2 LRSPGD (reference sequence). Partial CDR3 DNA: TGCACCTGCAGTGCGGACAGAAACACCGGG. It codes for CTCSADRNTG. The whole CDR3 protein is CTCSADRNTGQLYF.

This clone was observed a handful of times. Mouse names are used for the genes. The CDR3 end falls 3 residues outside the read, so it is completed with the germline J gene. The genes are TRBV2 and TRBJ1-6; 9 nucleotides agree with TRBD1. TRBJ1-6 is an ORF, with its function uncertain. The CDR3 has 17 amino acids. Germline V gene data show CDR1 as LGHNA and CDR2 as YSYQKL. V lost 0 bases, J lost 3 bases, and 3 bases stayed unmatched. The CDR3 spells CASSQEGQGLYNSPLYF. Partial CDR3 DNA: TGTGCCAGCAGCCAAGAGGGACAGGGTCTCTATAATTCGCCC.

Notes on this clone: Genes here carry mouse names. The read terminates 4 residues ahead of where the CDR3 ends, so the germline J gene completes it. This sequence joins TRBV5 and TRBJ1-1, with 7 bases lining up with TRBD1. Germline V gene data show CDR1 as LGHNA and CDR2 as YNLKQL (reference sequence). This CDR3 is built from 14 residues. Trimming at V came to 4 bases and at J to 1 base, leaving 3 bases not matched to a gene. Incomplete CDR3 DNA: TGTGCCAGCAGCCTGGGACAGAAAAACACA. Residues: CASSLGQKNT. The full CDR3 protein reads CASSLGQKNTEVFF.

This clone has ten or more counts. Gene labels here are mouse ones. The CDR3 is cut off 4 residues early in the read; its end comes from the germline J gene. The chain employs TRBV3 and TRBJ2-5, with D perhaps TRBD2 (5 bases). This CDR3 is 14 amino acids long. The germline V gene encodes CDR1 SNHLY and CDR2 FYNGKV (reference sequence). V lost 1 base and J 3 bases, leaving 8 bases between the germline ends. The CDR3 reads CASSLGGEQDTQYF. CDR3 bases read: TGTGCCAGCAGCTTAGGTGGGGAACAAGAC.

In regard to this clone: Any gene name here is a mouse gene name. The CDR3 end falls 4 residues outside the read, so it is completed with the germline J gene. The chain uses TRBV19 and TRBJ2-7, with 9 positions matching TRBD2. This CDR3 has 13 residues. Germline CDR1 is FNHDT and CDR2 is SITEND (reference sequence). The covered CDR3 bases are TGTGCCAGCAGTATCTGGGGGGGAGAT. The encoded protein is CASSIWGGD. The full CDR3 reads CASSIWGGDEQYF.

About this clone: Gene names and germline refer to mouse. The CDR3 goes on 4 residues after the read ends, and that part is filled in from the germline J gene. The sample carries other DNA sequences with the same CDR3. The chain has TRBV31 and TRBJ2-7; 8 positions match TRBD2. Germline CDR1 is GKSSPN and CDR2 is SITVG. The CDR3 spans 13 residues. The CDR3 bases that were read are TGTGCCTGGAGTCTACTGGGGGATTAT. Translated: CAWSLLGDY. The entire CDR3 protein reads CAWSLLGDYEQYF.

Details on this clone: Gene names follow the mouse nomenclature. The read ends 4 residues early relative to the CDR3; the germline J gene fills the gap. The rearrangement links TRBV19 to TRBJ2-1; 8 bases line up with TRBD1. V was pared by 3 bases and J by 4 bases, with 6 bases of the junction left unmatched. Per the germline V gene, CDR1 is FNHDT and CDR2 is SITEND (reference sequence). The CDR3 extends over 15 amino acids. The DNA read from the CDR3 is TGTGCCAGCAGTACGACAGGGGTGATTTATGCT. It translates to CASSTTGVIYA. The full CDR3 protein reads CASSTTGVIYAEQFF.

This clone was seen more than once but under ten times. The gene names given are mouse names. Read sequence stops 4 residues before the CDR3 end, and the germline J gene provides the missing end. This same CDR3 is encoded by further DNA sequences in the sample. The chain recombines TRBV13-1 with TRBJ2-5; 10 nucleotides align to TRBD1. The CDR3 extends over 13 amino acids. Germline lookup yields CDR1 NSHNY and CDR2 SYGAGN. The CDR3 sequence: CASSGQGADTQYF. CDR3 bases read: TGTGCCAGCAGTGGACAGGGGGCCGAC.

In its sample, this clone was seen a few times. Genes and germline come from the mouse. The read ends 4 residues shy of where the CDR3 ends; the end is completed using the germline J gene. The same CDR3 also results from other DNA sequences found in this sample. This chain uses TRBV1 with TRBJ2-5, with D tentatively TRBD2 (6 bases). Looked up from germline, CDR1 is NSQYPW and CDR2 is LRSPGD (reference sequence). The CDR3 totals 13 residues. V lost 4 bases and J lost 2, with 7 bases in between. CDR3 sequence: CTCSGGGQDTQYF. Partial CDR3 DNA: TGCACCTGCAGTGGTGGGGGCCAAGAC.

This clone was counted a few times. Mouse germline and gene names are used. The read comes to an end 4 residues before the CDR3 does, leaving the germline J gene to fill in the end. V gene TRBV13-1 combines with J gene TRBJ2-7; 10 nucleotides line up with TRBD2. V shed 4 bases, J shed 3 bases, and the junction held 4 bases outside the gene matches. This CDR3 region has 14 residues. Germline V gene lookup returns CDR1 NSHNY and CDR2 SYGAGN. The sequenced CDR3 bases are TGTGCCAGCAGTAGGACTGGGGGTCGCTAT. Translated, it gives CASSRTGGRY. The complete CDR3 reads CASSRTGGRYEQYF.

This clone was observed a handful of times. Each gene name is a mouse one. The covered CDR3 bases are TGCACCTGCAGTGCAGATCGGACAGGGGAGGGC. Its translation: CTCSADRTGEG. From start to end, the CDR3 is CTCSADRTGEGDYTF. V gene TRBV1 combines with J gene TRBJ1-2; TRBD1 matches 9 bases. The missing CDR3 end, 4 residues past where the read stops, is filled in from the germline J gene. Germline V gene data show CDR1 as NSQYPW and CDR2 as LRSPGD (reference sequence). The CDR3 length is 15 residues. Combining the CDR3 with reference TRBV1 and TRBJ1-2 gives the whole variable domain VTLLEQNPRWRLVPRGQAVNLRCILKNSQYPWMSWYQQDLQKQLQWLFTLRSPGDKEVKSLPGADYLATRVTDTELRLQVANMSQGRTLYCTCSADRTGEGDYTFGSGTRLLVI.

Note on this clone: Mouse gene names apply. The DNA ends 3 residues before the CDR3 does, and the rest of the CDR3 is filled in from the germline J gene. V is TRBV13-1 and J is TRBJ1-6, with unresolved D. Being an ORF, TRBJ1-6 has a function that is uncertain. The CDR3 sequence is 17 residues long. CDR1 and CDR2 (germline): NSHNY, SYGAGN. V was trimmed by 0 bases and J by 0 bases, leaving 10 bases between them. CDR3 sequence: CASSDADKNSYNSPLYF. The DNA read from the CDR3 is TGTGCCAGCAGTGATGCAGACAAAAATTCCTATAATTCGCCC.

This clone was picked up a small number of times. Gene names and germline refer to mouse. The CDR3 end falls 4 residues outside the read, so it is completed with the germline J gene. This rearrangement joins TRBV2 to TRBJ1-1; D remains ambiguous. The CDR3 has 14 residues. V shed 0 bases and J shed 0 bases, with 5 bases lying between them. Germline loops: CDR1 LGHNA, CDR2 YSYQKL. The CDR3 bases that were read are TGTGCCAGCAGCCAAGATACAACAAACACA. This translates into CASSQDTTNT. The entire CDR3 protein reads CASSQDTTNTEVFF.

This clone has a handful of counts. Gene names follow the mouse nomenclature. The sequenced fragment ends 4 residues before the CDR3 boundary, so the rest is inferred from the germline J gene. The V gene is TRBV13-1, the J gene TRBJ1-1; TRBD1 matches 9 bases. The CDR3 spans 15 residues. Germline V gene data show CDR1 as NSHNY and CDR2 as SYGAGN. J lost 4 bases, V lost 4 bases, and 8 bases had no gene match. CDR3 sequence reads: CASSPQTGGFTEVFF. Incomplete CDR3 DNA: TGTGCCAGCAGTCCCCAGACAGGGGGGTTCACA.

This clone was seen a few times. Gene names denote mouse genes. CDR3 amino acids: CASSENRANSDYTF. The DNA read from the CDR3 is TGTGCCAGCAGTGAGAACAGGGCAAACTCC. The chain is built from TRBV13-1 and TRBJ1-2, with TRBD1 as a possible D gene (6 bases). The read comes to an end 4 residues before the CDR3 does, leaving the germline J gene to fill in the end. Trimming took off 2 bases at V and 0 bases at J, with 8 bases between the two ends. In germline, CDR1 is NSHNY, CDR2 SYGAGN. This CDR3 spans 14 amino acids.